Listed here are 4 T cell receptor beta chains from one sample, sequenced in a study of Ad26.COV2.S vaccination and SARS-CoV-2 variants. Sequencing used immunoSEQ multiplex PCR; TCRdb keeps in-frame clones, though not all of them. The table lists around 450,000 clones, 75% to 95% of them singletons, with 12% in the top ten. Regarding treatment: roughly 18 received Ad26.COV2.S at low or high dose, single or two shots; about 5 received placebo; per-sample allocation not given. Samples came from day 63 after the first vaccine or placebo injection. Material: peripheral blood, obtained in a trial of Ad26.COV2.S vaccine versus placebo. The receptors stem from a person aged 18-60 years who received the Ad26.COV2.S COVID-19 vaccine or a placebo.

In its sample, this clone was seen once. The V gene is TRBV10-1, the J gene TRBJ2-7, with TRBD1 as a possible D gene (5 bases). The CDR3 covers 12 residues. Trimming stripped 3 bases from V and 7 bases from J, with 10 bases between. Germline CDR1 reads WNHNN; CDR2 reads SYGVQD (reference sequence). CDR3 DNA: TGCGCCAGCAGTGAAATGGGGCTTGAGCAGTACTTC. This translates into CASSEMGLEQYF.

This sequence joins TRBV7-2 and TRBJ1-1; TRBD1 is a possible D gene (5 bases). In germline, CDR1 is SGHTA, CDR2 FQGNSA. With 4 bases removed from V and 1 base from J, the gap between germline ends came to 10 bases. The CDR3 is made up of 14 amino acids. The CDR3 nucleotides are TGTGCCAGCAGCTGGGGCGTAGGGAACACTGAAGCTTTCTTT. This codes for CASSWGVGNTEAFF.

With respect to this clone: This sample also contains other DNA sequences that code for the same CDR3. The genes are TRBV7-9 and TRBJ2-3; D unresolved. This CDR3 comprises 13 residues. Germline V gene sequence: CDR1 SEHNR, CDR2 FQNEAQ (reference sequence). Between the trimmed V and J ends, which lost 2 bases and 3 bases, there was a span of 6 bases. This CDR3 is CASSLYSTDTQYF. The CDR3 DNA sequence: TGTGCCAGCAGCTTATATAGTACAGATACGCAGTATTTT.

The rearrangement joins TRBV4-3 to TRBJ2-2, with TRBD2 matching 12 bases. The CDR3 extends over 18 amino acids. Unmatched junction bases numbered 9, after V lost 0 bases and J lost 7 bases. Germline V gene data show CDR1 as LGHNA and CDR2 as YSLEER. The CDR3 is CASSQDSLAGGLSGELFF. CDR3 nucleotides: TGCGCCAGCAGCCAAGATAGTCTAGCGGGAGGGCTTAGCGGGGAGCTGTTTTTT.